This T cell receptor (beta chain) was retrieved from a study of T cell changes during pregnancy in multiple sclerosis. V lost 3 bases, J lost 4 bases, and 12 bases lay in between. Germline V gene lookup returns CDR1 KGHSH and CDR2 LQKENI. The CDR3 extends over 14 amino acids. Clones were read by immunoSEQ multiplex PCR, and TCRdb kept only the in-frame ones, dropping some. The sample lists approximately 57,000 clones, roughly nine tenths seen once, with 0.15% to 0.25% in the top ten. The rearrangement joins TRBV18 to TRBJ1-1; D perhaps matches TRBD1 (5 bases). This receptor was obtained from a female donor with multiple sclerosis, enrolled in a pregnancy study. Material: CD4+ T cells from peripheral blood mononuclear cells, obtained in the second trimester of pregnancy. Here the CDR3 DNA reads TGTGCCAGCTCACCGCAGGGCACATTCACTGAAGCTTTCTTT. This translates into CASSPQGTFTEAFF.